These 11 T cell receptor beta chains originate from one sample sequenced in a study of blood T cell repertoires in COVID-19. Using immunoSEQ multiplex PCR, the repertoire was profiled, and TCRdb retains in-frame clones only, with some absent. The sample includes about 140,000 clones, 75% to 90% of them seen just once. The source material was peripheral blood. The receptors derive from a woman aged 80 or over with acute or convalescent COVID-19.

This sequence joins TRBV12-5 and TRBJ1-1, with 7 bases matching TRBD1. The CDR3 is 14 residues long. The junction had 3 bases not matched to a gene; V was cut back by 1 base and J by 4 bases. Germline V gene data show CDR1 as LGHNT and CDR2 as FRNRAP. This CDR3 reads CASGLAPGGTEAFF. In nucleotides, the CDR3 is TGTGCTAGTGGTTTGGCCCCAGGGGGCACTGAAGCTTTCTTT.

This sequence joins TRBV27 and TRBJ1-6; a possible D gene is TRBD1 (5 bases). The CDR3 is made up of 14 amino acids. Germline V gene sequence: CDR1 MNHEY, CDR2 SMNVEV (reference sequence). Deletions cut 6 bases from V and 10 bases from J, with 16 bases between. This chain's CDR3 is CASSSNPRVSPLHF. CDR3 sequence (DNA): TGTGCCAGCAGCTCGAACCCCAGGGTCTCACCCCTCCACTTT.

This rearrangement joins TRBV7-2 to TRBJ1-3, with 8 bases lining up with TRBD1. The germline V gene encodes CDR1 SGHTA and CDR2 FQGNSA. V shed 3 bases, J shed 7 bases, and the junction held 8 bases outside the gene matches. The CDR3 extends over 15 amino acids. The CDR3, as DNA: TGTGCCAGCAGCTTCGGACAGGGCGATTGGAACACCATATATTTT. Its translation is CASSFGQGDWNTIYF.

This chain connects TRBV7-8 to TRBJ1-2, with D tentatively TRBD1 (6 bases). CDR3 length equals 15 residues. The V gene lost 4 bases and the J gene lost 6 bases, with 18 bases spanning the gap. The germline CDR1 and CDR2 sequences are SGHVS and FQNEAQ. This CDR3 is CASSWDLGGGNGYTF. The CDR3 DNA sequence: TGTGCCAGCAGCTGGGATTTAGGGGGAGGGAATGGCTACACCTTC. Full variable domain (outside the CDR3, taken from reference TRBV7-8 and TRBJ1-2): GAGVSQSPRYKVAKRGQDVALRCDPISGHVSLFWYQQALGQGPEFLTYFQNEAQLDKSGLPSDRFFAERPEGSVSTLKIQRTQQEDSAVYLCASSWDLGGGNGYTFGSGTRLTVV.

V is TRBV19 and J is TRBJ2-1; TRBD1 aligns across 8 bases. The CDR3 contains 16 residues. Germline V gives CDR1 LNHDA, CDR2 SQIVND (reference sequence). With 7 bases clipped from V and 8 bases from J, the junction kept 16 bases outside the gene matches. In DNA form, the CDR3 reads TGTGCCAGTACACATAGGACAGGGCGCTTTGATGATGAGCAGTTCTTC. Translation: CASTHRTGRFDDEQFF. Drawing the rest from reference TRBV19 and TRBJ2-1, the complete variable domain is DGGITQSPKYLFRKEGQNVTLSCEQNLNHDAMYWYRQDPGQGLRLIYYSQIVNDFQKGDIAEGYSVSREKKESFPLTVTSAQKNPTAFYLCASTHRTGRFDDEQFFGPGTRLTVL.

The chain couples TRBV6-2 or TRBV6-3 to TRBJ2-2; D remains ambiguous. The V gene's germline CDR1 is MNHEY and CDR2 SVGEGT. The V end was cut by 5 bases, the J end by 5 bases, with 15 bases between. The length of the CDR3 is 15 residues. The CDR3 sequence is CASSDPPPGTGELFF. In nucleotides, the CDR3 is TGTGCCAGCAGTGACCCACCTCCCGGGACCGGGGAGCTGTTTTTT.

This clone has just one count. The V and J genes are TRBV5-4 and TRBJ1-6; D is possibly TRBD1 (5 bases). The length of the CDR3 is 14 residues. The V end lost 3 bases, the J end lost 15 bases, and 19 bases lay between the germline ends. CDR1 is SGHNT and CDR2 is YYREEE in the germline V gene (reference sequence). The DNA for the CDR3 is TGTGCCAGCAGCTCGATCCGGGACTCCCACCACCTCCACTTT. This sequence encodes CASSSIRDSHHLHF.

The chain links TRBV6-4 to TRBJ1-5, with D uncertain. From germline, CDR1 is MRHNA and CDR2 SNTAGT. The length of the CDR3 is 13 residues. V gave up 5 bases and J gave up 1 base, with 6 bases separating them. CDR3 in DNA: TGTGCCAGCAGTCCGGGAAGCAATCAGCCCCAGCATTTT. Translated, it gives CASSPGSNQPQHF.

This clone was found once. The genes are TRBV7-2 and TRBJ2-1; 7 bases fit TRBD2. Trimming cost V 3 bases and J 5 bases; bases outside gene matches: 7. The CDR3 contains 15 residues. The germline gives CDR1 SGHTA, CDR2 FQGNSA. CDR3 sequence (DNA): TGTGCCAGCAGCTTTTCCCCGGGACTAAACAATGAGCAGTTCTTC. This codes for CASSFSPGLNNEQFF.

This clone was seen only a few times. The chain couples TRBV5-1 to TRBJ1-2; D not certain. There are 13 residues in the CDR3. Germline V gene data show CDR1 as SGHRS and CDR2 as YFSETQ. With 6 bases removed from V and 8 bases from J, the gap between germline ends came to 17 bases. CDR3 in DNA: TGCGCCAGCACCCTTGGCACACCCGGGGGCTACACCTTC. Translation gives CASTLGTPGGYTF.

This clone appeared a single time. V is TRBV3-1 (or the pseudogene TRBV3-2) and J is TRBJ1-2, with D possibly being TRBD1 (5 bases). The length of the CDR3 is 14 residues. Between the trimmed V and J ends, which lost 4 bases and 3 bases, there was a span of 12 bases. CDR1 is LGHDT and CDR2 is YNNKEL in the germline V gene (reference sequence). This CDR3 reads CASSRRGGDYGYTF. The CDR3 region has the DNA TGTGCCAGCAGCCGGCGGGGGGGGGACTATGGCTACACCTTC.